This T cell receptor (beta chain) stems from a study of T cell responses to AZD1222 COVID-19 vaccine. General study results and limits: An increase in Spike-specific TCR breadth and depth was observed after two AZD1222 doses. Donors were mostly white British, more females; clonal diversity possibly underestimated.

Produced via immunoSEQ multiplex PCR; TCRdb's table is partial and in-frame only. The sample includes around 140,000 clones, roughly 89% of them seen just once. The V and J ends lost 0 bases and 2 bases, in that order; junction bases with no gene match: 7. Germline CDR1 KGHSH, CDR2 LQKENI. This CDR3 has 18 residues. As concerns this clone: The target antigen is unknown.

The chain recombines TRBV18 with TRBJ2-1, with 10 positions matching TRBD1. Sample: peripheral blood, taken 28 days after the second dose of the MenACWY control vaccine. The receptor was isolated from an adult who received the MenACWY meningococcal vaccine as a control. Here the CDR3 DNA reads TGTGCCAGCTCACCACCCTGGGACAGGGGAGCAACCTACAATGAGCAGTTCTTC. Residues: CASSPPWDRGATYNEQFF.